This T cell receptor (beta chain) was observed in a study of blood T cell repertoires in COVID-19. For the study at large: Some COVID-19 samples were acute and others convalescent; all came from the United States, Italy and Spain. From T cells, B-cell-depleted T cells, or PBMCs came the material, which was cDNA or gDNA.

Trimming shortened V by 9 bases and J by 8 bases, and 22 bases separated the two germline ends. Germline V lookup: CDR1 LNHDA, CDR2 SQIVND (reference sequence). This CDR3 is 14 amino acids long. Per the original data handling: Amplification from reference gene primers served as the basis for estimated nucleated cell counts. The repertoire was sequenced with immunoSEQ multiplex PCR; TCRdb's copy has only in-frame clones and lacks some. V, J and clone size derive from that table, while D and trimming were established from the DNA sequence. In the table there are about 190,000 clones, about 77% of which are singletons. This clone was detected only a few times.

The chain uses TRBV19 and TRBJ1-1, with D unresolved. Sequencing used peripheral blood. The TCR comes from an elderly woman with active or convalescent COVID-19. CDR3 amino acids: CASALAEGSPEAFF. The CDR3 DNA follows: TGTGCCAGCGCCCTAGCGGAGGGTTCCCCGGAAGCTTTCTTT. Filled out from reference TRBV19 and TRBJ1-1, the complete variable domain reads DGGITQSPKYLFRKEGQNVTLSCEQNLNHDAMYWYRQDPGQGLRLIYYSQIVNDFQKGDIAEGYSVSREKKESFPLTVTSAQKNPTAFYLCASALAEGSPEAFFGQGTRLTVV.